This T cell receptor beta chain was captured by sequencing in a study of T cell responses to AZD1222 COVID-19 vaccine (dated by TCRdb to about 2021). About the study as a whole: A total of just over 230 trial participants underwent TCR sequencing, of whom about 210 had received two doses of AZD1222 and some 25 had received two doses of the MenACWY control vaccine. Trial participants were enrolled into age subgroups of 18-55, 56-69 and 70-plus years, which contained about 150, 28 and 57 TCR-sequenced participants, respectively. General findings and caveats noted by the study authors: No day 14 peak-response samples were available, so repertoires were characterized only after the peak T cell response. Most participants were white British and females outnumbered males, and the authors suggested that clonal diversity may have been underestimated. After two AZD1222 doses, spike-specific TCR breadth and depth were significantly higher than at day 0 and than in MenACWY recipients. Conclusions about previously exposed vaccinees are limited, since just a handful of AZD1222 recipients were seropositive for SARS-CoV-2 at baseline. In the small 56-69-year group, the increase in depth fell short of significance, most likely because of low power. Reportedly, close to half of the unique spike-specific TCRs recognized epitopes lying outside the regions that are mutated in the B.1.351 and B.1.1.7 variants. The whole spike protein was spanned by vaccine-associated CD4 TCRs, and dominant responses were seen in regions 160-218 and 743-854.

Taken from cysteine to phenylalanine, the CDR3 has 16 residues. Kept here is only the CDR3 DNA, which spans 48 bases and is read in frame from base 1. Looking up the germline V gene yields CDR1 SGHRS and CDR2 YFSETQ. Clipping removes 3 bases from V and 0 bases from J, with 5 as the unmatched junction base count. According to the study, the label for this sample's time point signals: about 28 days (+/-7) after the second vaccine dose. AZD1222 recipients given second doses at about 4 weeks or at about 12 weeks were pooled, since spike-specific TCR depth and breadth were not found to differ between the two schedules. Vaccinee samples were obtained from the UK trials COV001 and COV002, which included a single-blind randomized controlled phase 2/3 trial of AZD1222 (ChAdOx1 nCoV-19) in healthy adults. Trial participant PBMC samples were collected at day 0 and day 28 after the second dose for TCRbeta chain sequencing.

The CDR3 regions of human TCRbeta chains were subjected to immunosequencing. In the paper's pipeline: Repertoire TCRs were matched against a reference library of SARS-CoV-2-specific TCRs generated with the MIRA antigen-specificity platform. Breadth meant the fraction of unique TCRs that were SARS-CoV-2-associated, whereas depth meant the fraction of total T cells that were SARS-CoV-2-associated. Each spike-specific TCR was assigned to its reactive spike region and to a CD4 or CD8 class using the MIRA data. Log10-transformed breadth and depth values were compared by one-way ANOVA with Sidak's multiple comparisons tests. TCRdb provides this immuneACCESS table in a form limited to in-frame rearrangements. Some clones are lacking; in checked studies, under half of them reflect an unresolved V gene, and why the rest are absent is not known. The V and J calls and the clone size are those of that table, but D and trimming were determined from the DNA. Recorded for this sample are more than 85,000 clones; 94% of them occurred a single time. 2.9% of the sample is in the top ten clones.

About this clone itself: Its antigen remains unidentified. No base quality information exists; no much larger clone differs at one position.

Here the chain combines TRBV5-1 and TRBJ2-3; TRBD2 lines up with 9 middle nucleotides. Sample: peripheral blood, taken 28 days after the second AZD1222 dose. The clonotype comes from an adult who received the AZD1222 COVID-19 vaccine. The nucleotide sequence reads TGCGCCAGCAGCTCGACTAGCGGAACTAGCACAGATACGCAGTATTTT. The translation is CASSSTSGTSTDTQYF.